A selection of T cell receptor beta chains follows, all from one sample in a study of blood T cell repertoires in COVID-19. Produced via immunoSEQ multiplex PCR; TCRdb's table is partial and in-frame only. The sample includes about 71,000 clones, about nine tenths seen only once; the top ten take around 0.77%. Sequencing was done on a sample of peripheral blood. These TCRs come from a woman of 80 years or more with acute or convalescent COVID-19. The CDR3 runs from the conserved cysteine through the conserved F or W. Each record gives: J gene, D gene, clone size, V gene, CDR3 DNA, CDR3 protein. A D gene is named only where the DNA matches it firmly. Clone size appears in some rows only: once, few, many, or a class for an expanded clone.

J: TRBJ1-1
D: -
size: -
V: TRBV7-2
DNA: TGTGCCAGCAGCTTAGTTCAGGGAATTGAAGCTTTCTTT
CDR3: CASSLVQGIEAFF

J: TRBJ1-5
D: -
size: -
V: TRBV9
DNA: TGTGCCAGCAGCGTAGATGGGGCGGATCAGCCCCAGCATTTT
CDR3: CASSVDGADQPQHF

J: TRBJ1-2
D: -
size: once
V: TRBV5-1
DNA: TGCGCCAGCAGCTTTGCACAGCAGTATGGCTACACCTTC
CDR3: CASSFAQQYGYTF

J: TRBJ2-5
D: TRBD1
size: -
V: TRBV5-4
DNA: TGTGCCAGCAGCTTGGGGGACAGAGGGGAGACCCAGTACTTC
CDR3: CASSLGDRGETQYF

J: TRBJ2-3
D: TRBD2
size: once
V: TRBV9
DNA: TGTGCCAGCAGCGTAACCCAGGGACTAGCGGGAGAGGTAGATACGCAGTATTTT
CDR3: CASSVTQGLAGEVDTQYF

J: TRBJ1-2
D: TRBD1
size: -
V: TRBV5-1
DNA: TGCGCCAGCAGCTTGGAGGGACAGCACTATGGCTACACCTTC
CDR3: CASSLEGQHYGYTF

J: TRBJ1-2
D: TRBD1
size: -
V: TRBV12-3/TRBV12-4
DNA: TGTGCCAGCAGCCCGGGACAGCTTTATGGCTACACCTTC
CDR3: CASSPGQLYGYTF

J: TRBJ1-1
D: -
size: -
V: TRBV7-9
DNA: TGTGCCAGCAGCTTAGGGCAGGAGGCTGAAGCTTTCTTT
CDR3: CASSLGQEAEAFF

J: TRBJ1-2
D: -
size: -
V: TRBV28
DNA: TGTGCCAGCAGCAAGAGGACAGAAAGCTATGGCTACACCTTC
CDR3: CASSKRTESYGYTF

J: TRBJ2-7
D: -
size: -
V: TRBV24-1
DNA: TGTGCCACCAGTGACGCCGCTGCGGGACCCCTCGAGCAGTACTTC
CDR3: CATSDAAAGPLEQYF

J: TRBJ1-2
D: -
size: -
V: TRBV5-1
DNA: TGCGCCAGCAGCTTGGTATCTGGCCCCCCCAAATATGGCTACACCTTC
CDR3: CASSLVSGPPKYGYTF

J: TRBJ1-5
D: TRBD1
size: -
V: TRBV6-5
DNA: TGTGCCAGCACCTATTCAGGGGGCTTTCAGCCCCAGCATTTT
CDR3: CASTYSGGFQPQHF

J: TRBJ1-1
D: -
size: -
V: TRBV7-8
DNA: TGTGCCAGCAGCTTGCTCGGCAGGGGATTATCTGAAGCTTTCTTT
CDR3: CASSLLGRGLSEAFF

J: TRBJ1-2
D: -
size: -
V: TRBV18
DNA: TGTGCCAGCTCACCAAACAGCCAAGCTGGCTACACCTTC
CDR3: CASSPNSQAGYTF

J: TRBJ2-7
D: TRBD2
size: -
V: TRBV3-1/TRBV3-2
DNA: TGTGCCAGCAGGTCTAGCGGGGGAAACGAGCAGTACTTC
CDR3: CASRSSGGNEQYF

J: TRBJ1-5
D: TRBD1
size: -
V: TRBV18
DNA: TGTGCCAGCTCACCAACCCTTGGGACAGCCCGGGGTCTGCGCAATCAGCCCCAGCATTTT
CDR3: CASSPTLGTARGLRNQPQHF

J: TRBJ2-2
D: TRBD2
size: -
V: TRBV27
DNA: TGTGCCAGCAGAAGGACTAGCGGAGAGGGCGCCGGGGAGCTGTTTTTT
CDR3: CASRRTSGEGAGELFF

J: TRBJ1-5
D: -
size: -
V: TRBV25-1
DNA: TGTGCCAGCAGTGCATCGGGGGAGAGTCAGCCCCAGCATTTT
CDR3: CASSASGESQPQHF

J: TRBJ2-5
D: TRBD2
size: -
V: TRBV2
DNA: TGTGCCAGCAGCGCCGGGACTAGGAAGACCCAGTACTTC
CDR3: CASSAGTRKTQYF

J: TRBJ2-1
D: -
size: -
V: TRBV7-2
DNA: TGTGCCAGCAGCACAGGGACTACTAGTGAGCAGTTCTTC
CDR3: CASSTGTTSEQFF

J: TRBJ1-5
D: TRBD1
size: -
V: TRBV4-3
DNA: TGCGCCAGCAGCCAAGACTTGGGACAGACTAATCAGCCCCAGCATTTT
CDR3: CASSQDLGQTNQPQHF

J: TRBJ2-5
D: TRBD2
size: -
V: TRBV6-4
DNA: TGTGCCAGCAGGACTAGCCGAGGGACCCAGTACTTC
CDR3: CASRTSRGTQYF

J: TRBJ2-3
D: -
size: once
V: TRBV9
DNA: TGTGCCAGCAGCGTCGTCGGGGGTAGCACAGATACGCAGTATTTT
CDR3: CASSVVGGSTDTQYF

J: TRBJ2-1
D: TRBD1
size: -
V: TRBV10-3
DNA: TGTGCCATCAGAGCCAGGGGGATGGATGAGCAGTTCTTC
CDR3: CAIRARGMDEQFF

J: TRBJ2-1
D: TRBD2
size: -
V: TRBV5-1
DNA: TGCGCCAGCAGCTCAGCGGGGGCCTCCTACAATGAGCAGTTCTTC
CDR3: CASSSAGASYNEQFF

J: TRBJ2-5
D: -
size: -
V: TRBV18
DNA: TGTGCCAGCTCACCACTGTCAGGGCCCAAAGAGACCCAGTACTTC
CDR3: CASSPLSGPKETQYF

J: TRBJ1-2
D: -
size: -
V: TRBV27
DNA: TGTGCCAGCAGTCCCCGGGGTCACGATGGCTACACCTTC
CDR3: CASSPRGHDGYTF

J: TRBJ1-1
D: -
size: -
V: TRBV27
DNA: TGTGCCAGTTCGGGGGTCAGGGACACTGAAGCTTTCTTT
CDR3: CASSGVRDTEAFF

J: TRBJ2-1
D: TRBD2
size: -
V: TRBV5-1
DNA: TGCGCCAGCGAGGGGACTAGCGGGAGTTCCCCCTCCTACAATGAGCAGTTCTTC
CDR3: CASEGTSGSSPSYNEQFF

J: TRBJ1-3
D: -
size: -
V: TRBV10-3
DNA: TGTGCCATCAGACAGGGTTACTCTGGAAACACCATATATTTT
CDR3: CAIRQGYSGNTIYF

J: TRBJ2-1
D: TRBD2
size: -
V: TRBV6-5
DNA: TGTGCCAGCACCCCTAGCGGGAGCCCCTACAATGAGCAGTTCTTC
CDR3: CASTPSGSPYNEQFF

J: TRBJ2-3
D: TRBD2
size: -
V: TRBV5-1
DNA: TGCGCCAGCAGCTCCAGTCTTAGCGGGAGATATGGAGATACGCAGTATTTT
CDR3: CASSSSLSGRYGDTQYF

J: TRBJ2-3
D: -
size: -
V: TRBV4-3
DNA: TGCGCCAGCAGCCAAAACACGAATCTAGATACGCAGTATTTT
CDR3: CASSQNTNLDTQYF

J: TRBJ2-1
D: TRBD2
size: -
V: TRBV27
DNA: TGTGCCAGCACTCAACTAGCGGGAGTCTACAATGAGCAGTTCTTC
CDR3: CASTQLAGVYNEQFF

J: TRBJ2-1
D: TRBD2
size: -
V: TRBV12-3/TRBV12-4
DNA: TGTGCCATCGGGACTAGCGGGGGGAATGAGCAGTTCTTC
CDR3: CAIGTSGGNEQFF

J: TRBJ1-2
D: -
size: once
V: TRBV9
DNA: TGTGCCAGCAGCGCGGATTTGGGTCGCGGCTATGGCTACACCTTC
CDR3: CASSADLGRGYGYTF

J: TRBJ1-1
D: -
size: -
V: TRBV7-9
DNA: TGTGCCAGCAGCCCACGAGGGCTTACTGAAGCTTTCTTT
CDR3: CASSPRGLTEAFF

J: TRBJ1-4
D: TRBD1
size: -
V: TRBV3-1/TRBV3-2
DNA: TGTGCCAGCAGCCAAGAGACTCTGGCAGGGGGTGAAAAACTGTTTTTT
CDR3: CASSQETLAGGEKLFF

J: TRBJ1-5
D: -
size: -
V: TRBV14
DNA: TGTGCCAGCAGCCAAGAGGGGGGACAGCCCCAGCATTTT
CDR3: CASSQEGGQPQHF

J: TRBJ2-3
D: TRBD2
size: -
V: TRBV6-2/TRBV6-3
DNA: TGTGCCAGCAGTTACAGGAAGCGGGGGAAGACAGATACGCAGTATTTT
CDR3: CASSYRKRGKTDTQYF

J: TRBJ2-1
D: TRBD2
size: -
V: TRBV11-3
DNA: TGTGCCAGCAGCTTACGGCTAGCGGCGTACAATGAGCAGTTCTTC
CDR3: CASSLRLAAYNEQFF